This TCR beta chain was documented in a study of CD8+CD57+ T cells in acquired aplastic anemia (dated by TCRdb to 2016 to 2019). About the investigation overall: A mean of about 3 ug of DNA, ranging from 0.2 to 27.4 ug, was extracted from sorted CD4+ and CD8+ cells. CD8+CD57+ expansion was defined as frequency above the mean frequency observed in healthy subjects. Here is what the overall study found, with its caveats: Roughly 30 CD8+ CDR3 sequences were shared between patients and controls but appeared highly expressed in patients and within their immunodominant clones. CD8+ Simpson's diversity did not differ significantly between patients and healthy controls (P=0.060).

Patients chosen for sequencing had shown expansion of CD8+CD57+ cells by flow cytometry. Severe acquired aplastic anemia was diagnosed in all patients according to International Study of Aplastic Anemia and Agranulocytosis and Camitta criteria. Patients had received no therapy at the time of blood sampling. In the study, sorted CD4+ and CD8+ blood T cells from patients with severe aplastic anemia and from healthy subjects underwent deep sequencing of TCR repertoires. Patients were enrolled in the USA under clinicaltrials.gov protocols 00001620, 01623167, 00001397, 00071045, 00081523 and 00961064. Ficoll-Paque density gradient centrifugation was used to isolate peripheral blood mononuclear cells. Before DNA was extracted, CD4+ and CD8+ T cells were sorted using either FACS or magnetic beads. This clonotype occurred many times. Which antigen it targets is not known. Within one base of it there is no much larger clone, and no base qualities were kept.

Genomic DNA served as template for TCR beta VDJ combination and CDR3 sequence profiling. TCR repertoire sequencing was run on an Illumina HiSeq 2000. The study's processing was this. Repertoires were assessed using TRBV/TRBJ rearrangement plots, CDR3 size and DJ length profiles, and Simpson's diversity index. The most abundant DNA sequence in the deep sequencing data was defined as the immunodominant clone. CDR3 amino acid sequences were screened for sharing across subjects and compared with published repertoires and the VDJdb database. TCRdb applied fastp at Q25 and MiXCR to the public reads, then kept only in-frame beta chains. Rows merge per CDR3 protein into single entries with the most common DNA and genes. The V and J calls were determined by TCRdb, not by the authors. For this sample the table gives hundreds of thousands of distinct CDR3 sequences, of which under 40% were detected only once. The ten largest clones add up to around 0.82% of the sample.

The CDR3, from cysteine to phenylalanine, totals 13 residues. Of all the DNA, just the CDR3 is kept, 39 bases in frame from base 1. The germline V gene specifies SGDLS as CDR1 and YYNGEE as CDR2. V was cut back by 1 base and J by 5 bases, leaving a gap of 9 bases between them. Sequencing used sorted CD4+, CD8+, or CD8+CD57+ T cells (not recorded which) from PBMCs. The sequence was collected from a human donor with aplastic anemia. The sequence joins TRBV9 to TRBJ1-1, with no reliable assignment of the D segment. The DNA is TGTGCCAGCAGCGTACGACTCGATACTGAAGCTTTCTTT. This translates into CASSVRLDTEAFF.